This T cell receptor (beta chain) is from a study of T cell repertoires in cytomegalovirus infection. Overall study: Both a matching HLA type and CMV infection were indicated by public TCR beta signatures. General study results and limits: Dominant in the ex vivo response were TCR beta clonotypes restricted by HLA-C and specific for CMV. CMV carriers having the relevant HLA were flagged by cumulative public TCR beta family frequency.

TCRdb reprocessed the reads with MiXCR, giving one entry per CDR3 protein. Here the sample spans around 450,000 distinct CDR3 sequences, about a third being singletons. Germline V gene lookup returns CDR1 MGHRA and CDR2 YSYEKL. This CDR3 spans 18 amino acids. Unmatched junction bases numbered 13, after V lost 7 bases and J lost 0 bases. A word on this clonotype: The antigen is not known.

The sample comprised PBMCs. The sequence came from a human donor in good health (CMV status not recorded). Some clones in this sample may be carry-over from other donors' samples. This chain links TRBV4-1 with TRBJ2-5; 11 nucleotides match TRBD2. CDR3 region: CASKLGLAGGPYQETQYF. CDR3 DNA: TGCGCCAGCAAACTGGGGCTAGCGGGGGGACCGTACCAAGAGACCCAGTACTTC.